The 6 T cell receptor beta chains in this list originate from one sample, sequenced in a study of T cell responses to AZD1222 COVID-19 vaccine. TCRdb's table, derived via immunoSEQ multiplex PCR, lists solely in-frame clones and lacks some. The table records approximately 140,000 clones, approximately 89% of them present only once. Source: peripheral blood, taken on day 0 of AZD1222 vaccination. These TCRs come from an adult in good health.

CDR3 DNA: TGTGCCAGCAGCTTAGATTTAGGGACTAGAACAGATACGCAGTATTTT. Encoded protein: CASSLDLGTRTDTQYF. The chain links TRBV11-2 to TRBJ2-3, with TRBD2 identical over 8 bases. Trimming took 0 bases from V and 3 from J; bases not matched to a gene: 5. The CDR3 is made up of 16 amino acids. Germline loops: CDR1 SGHAT, CDR2 FQNNGV.

V gene TRBV24-1 combines with J gene TRBJ1-4; the D gene is possibly TRBD1 (5 bases). The CDR3 loop spans 15 amino acids. Trimming cost V 4 bases and J 4 bases, with 12 bases left between them. CDR1 KGHDR and CDR2 SFDVKD come from the germline V gene. CDR3 bases: TGTGCCACCAGTGACCCGGGAGGGGATAATGAAAAACTGTTTTTT. Protein product: CATSDPGGDNEKLFF.

This chain uses TRBV28 with TRBJ2-7, with 12 bases matching TRBD1. After removal of 7 bases from V and 7 bases from J, the junction contained 11 bases not matched to a gene. Germline CDR1 MDHEN, CDR2 SYDVKM. This CDR3 spans 15 amino acids. The CDR3 sequence: CASTSPGQGALEQYF. The DNA for the CDR3 is TGTGCCAGCACCAGTCCGGGACAGGGGGCGCTTGAGCAGTACTTC.

The J gene is TRBJ1-6, the V gene TRBV5-4; a possible D gene is TRBD1 (5 bases). This CDR3 has 14 residues. In germline, CDR1 is SGHNT, CDR2 YYREEE (reference sequence). Trimming stripped 0 bases from V and 7 bases from J, with 8 bases between. The CDR3 sequence: CASSLDQGNSPLHF. The CDR3 DNA reads as TGTGCCAGCAGCTTGGACCAGGGAAATTCACCCCTCCACTTT.

This clone was recorded once. The V call is TRBV6-5, the J call TRBJ1-4; possibly TRBD1 for D (5 bases). Trimming stripped 10 bases from V and 1 base from J, with 13 bases between. The CDR3 extends over 14 amino acids. Per germline, CDR1 MNHEY and CDR2 SVGAGI. The CDR3 sequence: CATLPGRTNEKLFF. The CDR3 coding sequence is TGTGCCACCCTCCCGGGACGAACTAATGAAAAACTGTTTTTT.

The chain couples TRBV7-2 to TRBJ1-1, with D hard to call. Germline values: CDR1 SGHTA, CDR2 FQGNSA. Trimming took off 4 bases at V and 1 base at J, with 7 bases between the two ends. CDR3 size: 13 residues. CDR3 DNA sequence: TGTGCCAGCAGCTCCCTTTGGAACACTGAAGCTTTCTTT. Translated, it gives CASSSLWNTEAFF.